This T cell receptor (beta chain) emerged from a study of cytomegalovirus exposure and HLA in healthy donors. With 4 bases clipped from V and 4 bases from J, the junction kept 7 bases outside the gene matches. The CDR3 has 15 amino acids. CDR1 and CDR2 (germline): GTSNPN, SVGIG (reference sequence). This clone was found once. Clones were read by immunoSEQ multiplex PCR, and TCRdb kept only the in-frame ones, dropping some. In the table there are about 180,000 clones, around 85% of which are singletons. This receptor was obtained from a young man in good health and CMV-seropositive. The sample comprised PBMCs. The chain uses TRBV30 and TRBJ2-2, with TRBD2 matching 9 bases. Here the CDR3 reads CAWNPGLASTGELFF. CDR3 DNA sequence: TGTGCCTGGAACCCCGGACTAGCGAGCACCGGGGAGCTGTTTTTT.